The source of this TCR beta chain is a study of beta chain features in type 1 diabetes listed by TCRdb under 2018. About the study as a whole: Patients and healthy donors did not differ in mean age, gender distribution, total cell number or subset yield. A total of about 100,000,000 sorted cells were examined across all samples, and RNA yield correlated strongly with the number of cells per subset. The study compared TCRB repertoires of sorted circulating CD4+ T cell subsets between recently diagnosed type 1 diabetes patients and matched healthy donors. Regulatory and stem cell-like memory subsets were isolated from only 8 patients and about 8 healthy donors, whereas naive and central memory subsets came from all 30 or so donors. What the authors observed across the whole study: In all four CD4+ subsets, TCRB CDR3 length was moderately but significantly shorter in type 1 diabetes patients. Shorter templates might have been favored by PCR, but patient and control samples were amplified and corrected together, so both groups would have been affected equally by any skew. Naive, central memory and regulatory TCRB repertoires appeared more similar among patients than among healthy donors. Because cDNA was sequenced instead of genomic DNA, highly expressing activated cells could be over-represented, though the groups showed no difference in activation or CD3 levels. Only small numbers of individuals were included in the HLA sub-analyses, which left unresolved whether HLA type had any influence on TCRB rearrangement. Fewer insertions and more nucleotide deletions at VDJ recombination sites were observed in patients with type 1 diabetes, implying thymic rearrangement abnormalities.

As for this clone: Its antigen specificity is not known. Base qualities are missing; no much larger clone stands one base away.

The entire amount of isolated RNA was reverse transcribed using the High Capacity cDNA Reverse Transcription Kit, so the sequenced TCRB transcripts were expressed ones. Naive, central memory and regulatory T cell samples underwent deep immunoSEQ sequencing, averaging around 4 million total reads per sample. After sorted cells were lysed in RLT buffer, RNA was extracted with DNase-treated RNeasy Micro or Mini kits, with the choice depending on cell number. Each cell subset was processed on its own to prevent cross-contamination, while patient and healthy donor samples were processed together. The immunoSEQ multiplex PCR was used to amplify TCRB sequences from cDNA, generating 87-bp fragments that spanned the CDR3 region. Sequencing of the amplicons was performed on the Illumina HiSeq platform. Concerning the study's data processing: PCR bias was corrected computationally using synthetic template baselines, and reads within Hamming distance 2 were collapsed, with unmergeable singletons discarded. Reads were aligned against IMGT to assign V, D and J genes, CDR3 length and insertions or deletions at six rearrangement sites. Within each subset, clonotype counts were normalized to the number of sorted cells before true diversity and Gini coefficients were calculated with the tcR R package. Repertoire sharing was quantified using the overlap coefficient calculated on TCRB nucleotide sequences. What TCRdb holds here is the immuneACCESS table cut down to in-frame rearrangements. Part of the clones is not present; checked against another copy, under half of the missing clones reflect an unresolved V gene, and the others are unexplained. From that table come the V and J calls and clone size; the DNA was used to work out D and trimming. Across this sample there are 130,000 to 150,000 clones, with under 60% seen only once. The ten largest clones take up 0.35% to 0.45% of the sample.

From each donor, a single peripheral blood sample of around 120 mL on average was drawn into heparinised tubes. Naive, central memory, regulatory and stem cell-like memory CD4+ T cells were sorted on a BD FACSAria II using a panel including CD45RO, CCR7, CD25, CD127, CD95 and CD27. Every sorted population had a purity above 98%. PBMCs were isolated right away by Lymphoprep density gradient centrifugation and were stained directly, without culture. So that batch effects would be minimized, each experiment stained and sorted samples in pairs, pairing one healthy donor with one patient. From its cysteine to its phenylalanine, the CDR3 spans 15 amino acids. The read is trimmed to its CDR3 DNA, 45 bases read in frame from base 1. V is reduced by 5 bases and J by 1 base, leaving a spacing of 14 bases between them. CDR1 and CDR2, looked up from the germline V gene (reference sequence), are MNHEY and SMNVEV.

The origin of this receptor is a man aged 18 to 30 in good health. The chain joins TRBV27 to TRBJ2-5; D gene: possibly TRBD2, on 6 matching bases. Sequenced: Tregs from blood. The intended sense of this specimen's cell subset or site label: regulatory CD4+ T cells. The DNA sequence is as follows: TGTGCCAGCAGTCCATACCGGGGGATCCAAGAGACCCAGTACTTC. This gives the protein CASSPYRGIQETQYF.